This T cell receptor beta chain derives from a study of siplizumab effects on memory and regulatory T cells. Germline CDR1 and CDR2: KGHSH and LQKENI. The CDR3 is 14 residues long. V was pared by 6 bases and J by 5 bases, with 7 bases of the junction left unmatched. Per-sample assaying covered about 10^5 TCR templates. Sequenced by immunoSEQ multiplex PCR; TCRdb stores in-frame clones only, minus some. The table records roughly 68,000 clones, approximately 82% of them present only once. Turning to this clone: Its antigen is unidentified.

Study results and limitations: Significant reduction of alloreactive sequences traceable to unstimulated CD4+ memory cells was observed with siplizumab. Naive T cells looked more diverse than memory cells, and they looked like major contributors to the alloresponse. About 80-97% of proliferating CD4+ or CD8+ clones had no assignable naive or memory phenotype.

The clonotype was recovered from a human donor in good health. This chain joins TRBV18 and TRBJ2-5; TRBD1 aligns across 9 bases. Material for sequencing was memory CD4+ T cells sorted from blood. CDR3 coding DNA: TGTGCCAGCTCCACAGGGACAGGGTTTGAGACCCAGTACTTC. Encoded protein: CASSTGTGFETQYF.